The sequence of this T cell receptor beta chain was determined in a study of T cell responses to AZD1222 COVID-19 vaccine. Turning to this clone: Its target is not known.

Generated by immunoSEQ multiplex PCR, the TCRdb table keeps only in-frame clones and is missing some. The sample has 150,000 to 200,000 clones, approximately 90% seen once. Study-wide findings and caveats: It was only after the peak T cell response that any repertoires were sampled. Only a handful of AZD1222 recipients, several in all, had baseline seropositivity.

Sequences were derived from peripheral blood, sampled 28 days after the second AZD1222 dose. This clonotype was sampled from an adult who received the AZD1222 COVID-19 vaccine.

CDR3 sequence (DNA): TGTGCCAGCAGCCGCGAAGGTTCGGGTTGGGGCTACACCTTC. Amino acids: CASSREGSGWGYTF. V and J are TRBV4-2 and TRBJ1-2; no clear D. Germline V gene data show CDR1 as LGHNA and CDR2 as YNFKEQ. Trimming took off 4 bases at V and 8 bases at J, with 17 bases between the two ends. The CDR3 is 14 amino acids.